Below, 24 T cell receptor beta chains from the same sample are listed, as sequenced in a study of blood T cell repertoires in COVID-19. Assay: immunoSEQ multiplex PCR; the TCRdb copy retains only in-frame clones and omits some. The table lists 160,000 or so clones, about 85% of them singletons, with 5% to 6% in the top ten. Sequencing input: peripheral blood. All receptors derive from a woman aged 50 to 60 with COVID-19, enrolled during active disease.

The V call is TRBV28, the J call TRBJ1-4, with 7 bases fitting TRBD1. The V gene end was trimmed by 6 bases and the J gene end by 0 bases; junction bases not matched to a gene: 4. Germline V CDR1 and CDR2: MDHEN, SYDVKM. This CDR3 is 15 amino acids long. CDR3 loop: CASRAQGTTNEKLFF. DNA for the CDR3: TGTGCCAGCAGGGCACAGGGGACAACTAATGAAAAACTGTTTTTT.

The chain uses TRBV3-1 (or the pseudogene TRBV3-2) and TRBJ2-5, with TRBD2 matching 7 bases. CDR3 size: 17 residues. Germline CDR1 LGHDT, CDR2 YNNKEL (reference sequence). J gave up 5 bases and V 4 bases, and 16 bases lay outside the gene matches. The DNA of the CDR3 is TGTGCCAGCAGCCCTCCGATTCCGCGGGGGATTTCGGAGACCCAGTACTTC. Translated: CASSPPIPRGISETQYF.

In its sample, this clone was seen a few times. The chain uses TRBV4-3 and TRBJ2-3, with D perhaps matching TRBD2 (5 bases). Germline V gives CDR1 LGHNA, CDR2 YSLEER. V lost 8 bases, J lost 6 bases, and 18 bases lay in between. This CDR3 is 14 amino acids long. This CDR3 is CASSSGSPFDTQYF. DNA of the CDR3: TGCGCCAGCTCGTCGGGGTCCCCGTTCGATACGCAGTATTTT.

V is TRBV4-1 and J is TRBJ2-1; no clear D. The germline V gene encodes CDR1 MGHRA and CDR2 YSYEKL. Trimming removed 3 bases from V and 4 bases from J, with 4 bases in between. The CDR3 has 12 amino acids. CDR3 sequence: CASSHGYNEQFF. The CDR3 DNA reads TGCGCCAGCAGCCACGGTTACAATGAGCAGTTCTTC.

This clone was recorded a few times. The J gene is TRBJ2-5, the V gene TRBV7-2, with D tentatively TRBD1 (5 bases). The V and J ends lost 1 base and 5 bases respectively, with 11 bases between them. This CDR3 has 14 amino acids. Germline CDR1 reads SGHTA; CDR2 reads FQGNSA. The CDR3 coding sequence is TGTGCCAGCAGCTTAGTAGGGGCGAGTGAGACCCAGTACTTC. The encoded protein is CASSLVGASETQYF.

The J gene is TRBJ2-6, the V gene TRBV28, with D possibly matching TRBD1 (6 bases). Germline-derived CDR1 and CDR2 are MDHEN and SYDVKM. V lost 5 bases and J 0 bases, leaving 14 bases between the germline ends. The CDR3 has 17 residues. The CDR3 sequence is CASSPVGQFSGANVLTF. The CDR3 nucleotides read TGTGCCAGCAGTCCCGTAGGACAGTTCTCTGGGGCCAACGTCCTGACTTTC.

The chain employs TRBV19 and TRBJ1-2, with 8 bases fitting TRBD1. The CDR3 extends over 15 amino acids. Per the germline V gene, CDR1 is LNHDA and CDR2 is SQIVND (reference sequence). J gave up 4 bases and V 3 bases, and 7 bases lay outside the gene matches. This CDR3 is CASSIDRGGLYGYTF. As DNA, the CDR3 is TGTGCCAGTAGTATCGACAGGGGAGGGCTCTATGGCTACACCTTC.

V usage is TRBV28 and J usage is TRBJ2-3, with unresolved D. Trimming removed 8 bases at V and 1 base at J, with 10 bases between. There are 13 residues in the CDR3. The germline CDR1 and CDR2 sequences are MDHEN and SYDVKM. The CDR3 DNA sequence: TGTGCCAGCTCCTCTGGAGGCACAGATACGCAGTATTTT. This encodes CASSSGGTDTQYF.

The chain couples TRBV30 to TRBJ1-4, with TRBD1 matching 8 bases. The CDR3 extends over 15 amino acids. The J segment lost 8 bases and the V segment lost 0 bases, leaving 8 bases of the junction unmatched. Germline V gene sequence: CDR1 GTSNPN, CDR2 SVGIG (reference sequence). CDR3: CAWSVRGTGSEKLFF. The CDR3 DNA follows: TGTGCCTGGAGTGTACGGGGGACAGGAAGCGAAAAACTGTTTTTT.

The chain uses TRBV30 and TRBJ2-2; tentative D call: TRBD1 (6 bases). Germline V gene data show CDR1 as GTSNPN and CDR2 as SVGIG (reference sequence). With 3 bases removed from V and 7 bases from J, the gap between germline ends came to 9 bases. The CDR3 spans 12 residues. CDR3 DNA sequence: TGTGCCTGGAGGGGGGCGCGCGGGGAGCTGTTTTTT. Protein: CAWRGARGELFF.

V usage is TRBV28 and J usage is TRBJ1-5; unclear D gene. The CDR3 spans 13 residues. The germline gives CDR1 MDHEN, CDR2 SYDVKM. V was trimmed by 11 bases and J by 6 bases, leaving 17 bases between them. CDR3 amino acids: CALQWAEGQPQHF. CDR3 nucleotides: TGTGCCCTACAATGGGCCGAGGGTCAGCCCCAGCATTTT.

The chain links TRBV5-6 to TRBJ2-2; D is perhaps TRBD1 (5 bases). Trimming left V 4 bases short and J 6 bases short, with 19 bases between. This CDR3 is built from 16 residues. Germline lookup yields CDR1 SGHDT and CDR2 YYEEEE. CDR3 in amino acids: CASSGTDIIQAGELFF. The CDR3 DNA reads TGTGCCAGCAGCGGCACGGACATTATTCAGGCCGGGGAGCTGTTTTTT.

This clone was found once. This chain links TRBV28 with TRBJ1-3, with 8 bases matching TRBD1. Trimming cost V 5 bases and J 0 bases; bases outside gene matches: 3. The CDR3 spans 15 residues. Germline CDR1 is MDHEN and CDR2 is SYDVKM. The CDR3 protein is CASSPGQASGNTIYF. Here the CDR3 DNA reads TGTGCCAGCAGTCCGGGACAGGCCTCTGGAAACACCATATATTTT.

The rearrangement joins TRBV27 to TRBJ2-7; a weak D match, TRBD1 (6 bases). This CDR3 comprises 12 residues. The germline V gene encodes CDR1 MNHEY and CDR2 SMNVEV (reference sequence). V lost 10 bases to trimming and J lost 4 bases, with 14 bases between them. The CDR3 loop reads CATTGPGYEQYF. The CDR3 bases are TGTGCCACCACAGGGCCCGGATACGAGCAGTACTTC.

The chain employs TRBV7-8 and TRBJ2-5, with TRBD2 matching 14 bases. This CDR3 contains 18 residues. The germline CDR1 and CDR2 sequences are SGHVS and FQNEAQ. V trimming: 7 bases; J trimming: 2 bases; junction bases outside the gene matches: 12. The CDR3 loop is CASNPLGLAGGPQETQYF. As DNA, the CDR3 is TGTGCCAGCAACCCCCTCGGACTAGCGGGGGGACCTCAAGAGACCCAGTACTTC.

The chain recombines TRBV6-6 with TRBJ2-7; 7 bases map to TRBD1. V was clipped by 7 bases and J by 3 bases; unmatched bases: 9. The CDR3 has 14 amino acids. Germline CDR1 is MNHNY and CDR2 is SVGAGI (reference sequence). DNA for the CDR3: TGTGCCAGCAAGCCGGCAGGGGGATTCTACGAGCAGTACTTC. Translated, it gives CASKPAGGFYEQYF.

This chain uses TRBV7-2 with TRBJ2-1, with 12 bases identical to TRBD2. The V segment lost 4 bases and the J segment 8 bases; nucleotides outside the gene matches: 9. The CDR3 loop spans 16 amino acids. CDR1 SGHTA and CDR2 FQGNSA come from the germline V gene. The CDR3 spells CASSSLAGGPQYEQFF. The CDR3 DNA follows: TGTGCCAGCAGCTCCCTAGCGGGGGGGCCGCAATATGAGCAGTTCTTC.

The rearrangement joins TRBV2 to TRBJ2-3, with 7 bases lining up with TRBD2. The CDR3 extends over 16 amino acids. CDR1 is SNHLY and CDR2 is FYNNEI in the germline V gene. After removal of 6 bases from V and 5 bases from J, the junction contained 14 bases not matched to a gene. The CDR3 region is CASRARDYPDGDTQYF. Here the CDR3 DNA reads TGTGCCAGCAGGGCCCGGGACTACCCCGATGGAGATACGCAGTATTTT.

This chain connects TRBV5-6 to TRBJ2-3; 10 nucleotides align to TRBD2. Trimming at V came to 4 bases and at J to 3 bases, leaving 8 bases not matched to a gene. The CDR3 runs 16 residues. The germline V gene encodes CDR1 SGHDT and CDR2 YYEEEE. The CDR3 is CASSSYSGGPTDTQYF. The CDR3 nucleotides are TGTGCCAGCAGCAGCTATAGCGGGGGGCCGACAGATACGCAGTATTTT.

The chain employs TRBV29-1 and TRBJ2-2; 12 bases line up with TRBD1. Germline V gene data show CDR1 as SQVTM and CDR2 as ANQGSEA. J was trimmed by 3 bases and V by 4 bases; bases with no gene match: 3. This CDR3 is built from 15 residues. In DNA, the CDR3 is TGCAGCGTTGTAGGGACAGGGGGCGACACCGGGGAGCTGTTTTTT. It encodes CSVVGTGGDTGELFF.

This clone was observed a few times. V and J are TRBV7-9 and TRBJ2-2, with 8 bases matching TRBD2. This CDR3 has 15 residues. J gave up 5 bases and V 7 bases, and 9 bases lay outside the gene matches. In germline, CDR1 is SEHNR, CDR2 FQNEAQ (reference sequence). CDR3 sequence (DNA): TGTGCCAGCATCCCGCCGGGGGGGTGGACCGGGGAGCTGTTTTTT. Protein: CASIPPGGWTGELFF.

The gene calls are TRBV6-5 and TRBJ1-1; no definite D call. The CDR3 is 13 amino acids. The germline gives CDR1 MNHEY, CDR2 SVGAGI. The V end lost 7 bases, the J end lost 5 bases, and 14 bases lay between the germline ends. The CDR3 DNA reads as TGTGCCAGCATCCTAAGTCGAGGAACTGAAGCTTTCTTT. Its protein is CASILSRGTEAFF.

The gene calls are TRBV7-9 and TRBJ1-4; D is ambiguous. Trimming shortened V by 4 bases and J by 8 bases, and 11 bases separated the two germline ends. The CDR3 runs to 13 residues. Germline V CDR1 and CDR2: SEHNR, FQNEAQ (reference sequence). CDR3 DNA: TGTGCCAGCAGCTATGACCGAGGGGAAAAACTGTTTTTT. It is translated as CASSYDRGEKLFF.

This chain uses TRBV18 with TRBJ1-2, with 7 nucleotides matching TRBD1. The CDR3 runs to 13 residues. V lost 5 bases and J lost 8; bases outside the gene matches: 8. Germline V gene sequence: CDR1 KGHSH, CDR2 LQKENI. CDR3 nucleotides: TGTGCCAGCTCAGACAGGGACTCGAGGGGCTACACCTTC. It is translated as CASSDRDSRGYTF.